The clone carrying this T cell receptor (beta chain) occurred a few times. The record originates from a study of response to subunit inactivated influenza vaccine. TCRdb ran MiXCR on the RT-PCR reads and lists one entry per CDR3 protein. The table includes about 500,000 distinct CDR3 sequences, 16% detected once. This CDR3 has 14 residues. V lost 6 bases to trimming and J lost 4 bases, with 17 bases between them. Germline values: CDR1 SQVTM, CDR2 ANQGSEA. V gene TRBV29-1 combines with J gene TRBJ2-3; D may be TRBD1 (6 bases). The specimen comprised CD4+ T cells sorted from PBMCs, sampled less than 25 months after vaccination. The sequence was collected from a man aged 45-69 years who received an inactivated influenza vaccine. The CDR3 DNA reads TGCAGCGTCCTACCAGGGGCACTTGCAGATACGCAGTATTTT. This gives the protein CSVLPGALADTQYF.